What follows are 31 T cell receptor beta chains derived from one specimen sequenced in a study of T cell responses to AZD1222 COVID-19 vaccine. Clones were read by immunoSEQ multiplex PCR, and TCRdb kept only the in-frame ones, dropping some. The sample contains 110,000 to 150,000 clones, about 94% of which appear only once. The source material was peripheral blood, sampled on day 0 of AZD1222 vaccination. The receptors were gathered from an adult in good health.

V gene TRBV19 combines with J gene TRBJ1-5; 8 nucleotides match TRBD1. The CDR3 has 14 amino acids. V trimming: 4 bases; J trimming: 6 bases; junction bases outside the gene matches: 5. Per germline, CDR1 LNHDA and CDR2 SQIVND (reference sequence). This chain's CDR3 is CASSNRQGIQPQHF. The DNA for the CDR3 is TGTGCCAGTAGTAACAGACAGGGGATTCAGCCCCAGCATTTT.

The chain is built from TRBV3-1 (or the pseudogene TRBV3-2) and TRBJ2-2; the match to TRBD2 covers 13 bases. V lost 6 bases to trimming and J lost 5 bases; unmatched junction nucleotides: 6. CDR1 and CDR2 from the germline V gene are LGHDT and YNNKEL (reference sequence). The CDR3 sequence is 16 residues long. This CDR3 reads CASRRLAGGGTGELFF. CDR3 nucleotide sequence: TGTGCCAGCAGAAGACTAGCGGGAGGCGGAACCGGGGAGCTGTTTTTT.

The V and J genes are TRBV12-3 or TRBV12-4 and TRBJ1-2, with D possibly matching TRBD1 (5 bases). There are 13 residues in the CDR3. V lost 5 bases, J lost 4 bases, and 11 bases lay in between. The CDR3, as DNA: TGTGCCAGCAGTCCCCCGGGGCTCTATGGCTACACCTTC. This gives the protein CASSPPGLYGYTF.

The J gene is TRBJ2-1, the V gene TRBV30; 11 nucleotides match TRBD2. The CDR3 has 16 residues. With 2 bases clipped from V and 6 bases from J, the junction kept 9 bases outside the gene matches. Germline CDR1 is GTSNPN and CDR2 is SVGIG (reference sequence). The CDR3: CAWSTSLAGGGNEQFF. CDR3 coding DNA: TGTGCCTGGAGTACATCCTTAGCGGGAGGGGGCAATGAGCAGTTCTTC.

The chain is built from TRBV5-1 and TRBJ1-1; unclear D gene. The V and J ends lost 0 bases and 1 base respectively, with 10 bases between them. The CDR3 extends over 15 amino acids. Germline CDR1 SGHRS, CDR2 YFSETQ. The CDR3 loop reads CASSLEGGENTEAFF. The CDR3 DNA sequence: TGCGCCAGCAGCTTGGAGGGTGGGGAGAACACTGAAGCTTTCTTT.

This clone was seen a single time. The chain joins TRBV10-3 to TRBJ2-3; 11 bases map to TRBD2. The CDR3 runs to 18 residues. Germline CDR1 ENHRY, CDR2 SYGVKD. The ends lost 6 bases at V and 1 base at J; junction bases unmatched: 12. The CDR3 nucleotides are TGTGCCATCAGAAAGTCTCATTCGGGACTAGCGGGCACAGATACGCAGTATTTT. Translation: CAIRKSHSGLAGTDTQYF.

This chain links TRBV7-3 with TRBJ2-3; 11 nucleotides align to TRBD2. The CDR3 extends over 19 amino acids. The germline gives CDR1 SGHTA, CDR2 FQGTGA. After removal of 1 base from V and 6 bases from J, the junction contained 15 bases not matched to a gene. The CDR3 protein is CASSLIPSGTSGPPDTQYF. CDR3 nucleotides: TGTGCCAGCAGCTTAATCCCCTCCGGGACTAGCGGCCCCCCGGATACGCAGTATTTT.

The chain has TRBV3-1 (or the pseudogene TRBV3-2) and TRBJ2-1, with D possibly matching TRBD1 (5 bases). The V and J ends lost 1 base and 4 bases respectively, with 14 bases between them. Germline V gene lookup returns CDR1 LGHDT and CDR2 YNNKEL (reference sequence). The CDR3 loop spans 16 amino acids. The CDR3 sequence is CASSQAAGFGYNEQFF. The CDR3 nucleotides read TGTGCCAGCAGCCAAGCTGCAGGGTTCGGTTACAATGAGCAGTTCTTC.

V gene TRBV9 combines with J gene TRBJ2-3; D is undetermined. In germline, CDR1 is SGDLS, CDR2 YYNGEE. Deletions cut 2 bases from V and 0 bases from J, with 13 bases between. This CDR3 region has 16 residues. This chain's CDR3 is CASSVKSGRSTDTQYF. The CDR3 bases are TGTGCCAGCAGCGTCAAGTCCGGGCGTAGCACAGATACGCAGTATTTT. Complete variable domain (other parts from reference TRBV9 and TRBJ2-3): DSGVTQTPKHLITATGQRVTLRCSPRSGDLSVYWYQQSLDQGLQFLIQYYNGEERAKGNILERFSAQQFPDLHSELNLSSLELGDSALYFCASSVKSGRSTDTQYFGPGTRLTVL.

This rearrangement joins TRBV19 to TRBJ1-5; 8 bases agree with TRBD1. With V trimmed by 3 bases and J by 3 bases, 13 bases remained unmatched. Germline CDR1 is LNHDA and CDR2 is SQIVND (reference sequence). The CDR3 spans 18 residues. CDR3 region: CASSIPQGAPIFNQPQHF. For the CDR3, the DNA is TGTGCCAGTAGTATCCCGCAGGGGGCGCCCATTTTCAATCAGCCCCAGCATTTT.

The chain combines TRBV5-4 with TRBJ2-1; D may match TRBD1 or TRBD2 (6 bases each). Trimming left V 6 bases short and J 5 bases short, with 12 bases between. Germline V gene sequence: CDR1 SGHNT, CDR2 YYREEE (reference sequence). This CDR3 has 13 residues. This CDR3 reads CASNLGGDNEQFF. The CDR3 region has the DNA TGTGCCAGCAACCTGGGGGGCGACAATGAGCAGTTCTTC.

The chain employs TRBV2 and TRBJ2-7; 10 bases match TRBD1. CDR3 length equals 15 residues. Trimming took 8 bases from V and 4 from J; bases not matched to a gene: 11. CDR1 is SNHLY and CDR2 is FYNNEI in the germline V gene. DNA of the CDR3: TGTGCCAGCTCTTGGGAGGGACAGGGGAGGTACGAGCAGTACTTC. Encoded protein: CASSWEGQGRYEQYF. Full variable domain (missing parts from reference TRBV2 and TRBJ2-7): EPEVTQTPSHQVTQMGQEVILRCVPISNHLYFYWYRQILGQKVEFLVSFYNNEISEKSEIFDDQFSVERPDGSNFTLKIRSTKLEDSAMYFCASSWEGQGRYEQYFGPGTRLTVT.

This chain links TRBV4-2 with TRBJ1-3, with D unclear. The CDR3 is 13 residues long. V was cut by 0 bases and J by 4 bases, with 4 bases left in between. Germline assignment: CDR1 LGHNA and CDR2 YNFKEQ. CDR3 residues: CASSQDFGNTIYF. Here the CDR3 DNA reads TGTGCCAGCAGCCAAGATTTCGGAAACACCATATATTTT.

This clone has only one observation. This chain links TRBV28 with TRBJ1-1, with a tentative D call TRBD1 (6 bases). With 3 bases removed from V and 6 bases from J, the gap between germline ends came to 17 bases. CDR1 and CDR2 (germline): MDHEN, SYDVKM. The CDR3 runs to 15 residues. CDR3 in amino acids: CASSFPRGAGSEAFF. CDR3 bases: TGTGCCAGCAGTTTCCCCCGGGGGGCCGGGTCTGAAGCTTTCTTT.

The chain uses TRBV5-1 and TRBJ2-5, with D maybe TRBD2 (5 bases). V gave up 2 bases and J gave up 3 bases, with 11 bases separating them. The CDR3 length is 14 residues. CDR1 and CDR2 from the germline V gene are SGHRS and YFSETQ. The CDR3: CASSFSAAKETQYF. In DNA form, the CDR3 reads TGCGCCAGCAGCTTTTCAGCGGCTAAAGAGACCCAGTACTTC. The full variable domain, rest sourced from reference TRBV5-1 and TRBJ2-5, is KAGVTQTPRYLIKTRGQQVTLSCSPISGHRSVSWYQQTPGQGLQFLFEYFSETQRNKGNFPGRFSGRQFSNSRSEMNVSTLELGDSALYLCASSFSAAKETQYFGPGTRLLVL.

The chain recombines TRBV19 with TRBJ2-7, with 11 nucleotides matching TRBD1. The CDR3 has 15 amino acids. V gave up 1 base and J gave up 5 bases; unmatched junction bases: 4. Germline V gene lookup returns CDR1 LNHDA and CDR2 SQIVND (reference sequence). DNA for the CDR3: TGTGCCAGTAGTATAGGGGGACAGGGGGACCACGAGCAGTACTTC. This gives the protein CASSIGGQGDHEQYF.

V gene TRBV3-1 (or the pseudogene TRBV3-2) combines with J gene TRBJ1-1; D is ambiguous. Trimming stripped 6 bases from V and 0 bases from J, with 11 bases between. Looked up from germline, CDR1 is LGHDT and CDR2 is YNNKEL (reference sequence). The CDR3 runs 14 residues. Here the CDR3 DNA reads TGTGCCAGCAGTGGGAATTCAATGAACACTGAAGCTTTCTTT. Its protein is CASSGNSMNTEAFF.

In its sample, this clone was seen a few times. V and J are TRBV6-2 or TRBV6-3 and TRBJ1-1; 7 bases are shared with TRBD1. The germline CDR1 and CDR2 sequences are MNHEY and SVGEGT. The J segment lost 0 bases and the V segment lost 3 bases, leaving 7 bases of the junction unmatched. The CDR3 is 16 residues long. The chain's CDR3 is CASSYRAGGMNTEAFF. CDR3 nucleotides: TGTGCCAGCAGTTATAGGGCAGGGGGAATGAACACTGAAGCTTTCTTT.

The V call is TRBV3-1 (or the pseudogene TRBV3-2), the J call TRBJ1-2; D is unclear. The CDR3 consists of 14 residues. Between the trimmed V and J ends, which lost 2 bases and 3 bases, there was a span of 10 bases. Per germline, CDR1 LGHDT and CDR2 YNNKEL (reference sequence). The CDR3 nucleotides read TGTGCCAGCAGCCAAATCTACTCAGACTATGGCTACACCTTC. The encoded protein is CASSQIYSDYGYTF.

The gene calls are TRBV28 and TRBJ1-6, with D uncertain. This CDR3 region has 14 residues. V was shortened by 7 bases and J by 5 bases, with 12 bases between the two germline ends. The V gene's germline CDR1 is MDHEN and CDR2 SYDVKM. CDR3 protein: CASKRPTNNSPLHF. DNA of the CDR3: TGTGCCAGCAAGCGCCCTACTAATAATTCACCCCTCCACTTT.

The chain recombines TRBV7-8 with TRBJ2-7; D perhaps matches TRBD2 (5 bases). With 2 bases removed from V and 0 bases from J, the gap between germline ends came to 8 bases. Germline-derived CDR1 and CDR2 are SGHVS and FQNEAQ. The CDR3 contains 14 residues. This chain's CDR3 is CASSLREISYEQYF. Written as DNA, the CDR3 is TGTGCCAGCAGCTTAAGGGAGATCTCCTACGAGCAGTACTTC.

V is TRBV28 and J is TRBJ1-2; 11 bases line up with TRBD1. CDR1 is MDHEN and CDR2 is SYDVKM in the germline V gene. The ends lost 6 bases at V and 7 bases at J; junction bases unmatched: 7. The CDR3 sequence is 14 residues long. For the CDR3, the DNA is TGTGCCAGCAGCACCCGGGACAGGGGGTTTGGCTACACCTTC. Residues: CASSTRDRGFGYTF.

This clone was counted once. The chain has TRBV27 and TRBJ2-3; TRBD2 agrees at 10 bases. V was clipped by 4 bases and J by 8 bases; unmatched bases: 18. CDR1 and CDR2 (germline): MNHEY, SMNVEV (reference sequence). CDR3 size: 18 residues. CDR3 loop: CASSSSGSKSTGLGTQYF. The DNA for the CDR3 is TGTGCCAGCAGTTCTAGCGGGAGTAAATCGACGGGTCTGGGTACGCAGTATTTT.

The chain has TRBV5-4 and TRBJ2-2, with D possibly being TRBD2 (5 bases). V was trimmed by 3 bases and J by 2 bases, leaving 11 bases between them. The CDR3 has 15 residues. The V gene's germline CDR1 is SGHNT and CDR2 YYREEE (reference sequence). CDR3 loop: CASSWGEINTGELFF. For the CDR3, the DNA is TGTGCCAGCAGCTGGGGAGAGATAAACACCGGGGAGCTGTTTTTT.

This chain links TRBV4-1 with TRBJ2-2; 9 nucleotides align to TRBD1. V trimming: 6 bases; J trimming: 4 bases; junction bases outside the gene matches: 6. The germline gives CDR1 MGHRA, CDR2 YSYEKL. This CDR3 is built from 15 residues. The CDR3 reads CASRRGQGSTGELFF. CDR3 sequence (DNA): TGCGCCAGCAGGAGAGGACAGGGGAGCACCGGGGAGCTGTTTTTT.

The chain joins TRBV27 to TRBJ2-7, with a weak D call TRBD1 (5 bases). The V gene lost 3 bases and the J gene lost 2 bases, with 11 bases spanning the gap. CDR3 length: 14 residues. CDR1 MNHEY and CDR2 SMNVEV come from the germline V gene (reference sequence). For the CDR3, the DNA is TGTGCCAGCAGTTTGGGGCAAACAGCCTACGAGCAGTACTTC. Protein: CASSLGQTAYEQYF.

J is TRBJ2-1 and V is TRBV7-9; TRBD2 aligns across 7 bases. V dropped 0 bases and J dropped 9; count of bases not matched to a gene: 8. Germline V gene lookup returns CDR1 SEHNR and CDR2 FQNEAQ (reference sequence). The length of the CDR3 is 15 residues. CDR3 bases: TGTGCCAGCAGCTTAGCGGGAGGGATATGGAGTGAGCAGTTCTTC. Encoded protein: CASSLAGGIWSEQFF. Full variable domain (rest looked up from reference TRBV7-9 and TRBJ2-1): DTGVSQNPRHKITKRGQNVTFRCDPISEHNRLYWYRQTLGQGPEFLTYFQNEAQLEKSRLLSDRFSAERPKGSFSTLEIQRTEQGDSAMYLCASSLAGGIWSEQFFGPGTRLTVL.

J is TRBJ1-5 and V is TRBV25-1; D is unclear. The CDR3 covers 14 residues. Germline lookup yields CDR1 MGHDK and CDR2 SYGVNS. The germline V and J ends were trimmed by 2 bases and 1 base, with 6 bases remaining between them. CDR3 loop: CASSETGSNQPQHF. CDR3 bases: TGTGCCAGCAGTGAAACGGGAAGCAATCAGCCCCAGCATTTT.

In DNA, the CDR3 is TGTGCCAGCTCCCCCTTGGGGGGCGGGAACACTGAAGCTTTCTTT. Translation: CASSPLGGGNTEAFF. The chain carries TRBV5-5 and TRBJ1-1; possible D gene TRBD1, 6 bases. V lost 7 bases and J 1 base, leaving 17 bases between the germline ends. Germline V gives CDR1 SGHKS, CDR2 YYEKEE (reference sequence). This CDR3 has 15 amino acids.

The rearrangement links TRBV6-6 to TRBJ2-1; 10 bases align to TRBD1. Losses at the gene ends were 0 bases for V and 3 bases for J; bases not matched to a gene: 2. The CDR3 sequence is 16 residues long. From germline, CDR1 is MNHNY and CDR2 SVGAGI (reference sequence). The CDR3 DNA sequence: TGTGCCAGCAGTTACTCCCGGGACAGGGGCTACAATGAGCAGTTCTTC. Amino acid sequence: CASSYSRDRGYNEQFF.

The chain recombines TRBV6-6 with TRBJ2-5; 9 nucleotides line up with TRBD1. Looked up from germline, CDR1 is MNHNY and CDR2 is SVGAGI (reference sequence). The CDR3 sequence is 15 residues long. The junction had 6 bases not matched to a gene; V was cut back by 2 bases and J by 5 bases. The CDR3 region is CASSYPGTGTETQYF. CDR3 bases: TGTGCCAGCAGTTACCCCGGGACAGGGACCGAGACCCAGTACTTC.